This entry describes one T cell receptor beta chain. Investigators took 8.5 to 10 milliliters of peripheral blood from every donor. Isolation recovered at least 6.5 million PBMCs from every sample. A second PCR, run for roughly 7 to 11 cycles, used a sample-barcoded 5' primer plus a J-beta primer mix. TCRdb analysed the 5' RACE reads with MiXCR anew, one entry per CDR3 protein. This sample has 1,800,000 or so distinct CDR3 sequences, with approximately 39% found just once. These data originate in a study of blood T cells in healthy people across ages. The V end lost 6 bases, the J end lost 4 bases, and 12 bases lay between the germline ends. This CDR3 spans 12 amino acids. CDR1 is DFQATT and CDR2 is SNEGSKA in the germline V gene (reference sequence).

The V and J genes are TRBV20-1 and TRBJ1-2; D is perhaps TRBD1 (6 bases). This receptor was identified in a human donor in good health. The specimen sequenced was blood. CDR3 nucleotide sequence: TGCAGTGCCCTGACAGGCCCCTATGGCTACACCTTC. It encodes CSALTGPYGYTF.